A selection of T cell receptor beta chains follows, all from one sample in a study of blood T cells in healthy people across ages. TCRdb reprocessed the 5' RACE reads with MiXCR, giving one entry per CDR3 protein. The table lists 550,000 to 750,000 distinct CDR3 sequences, around a fifth of them singletons. Sequencing was done on a sample of blood. These receptors all come from a man aged 70 or older in good health. The conserved cysteine and the conserved F or W are not part of the CDR3 here.

j_call v_call cdr3_aa
TRBJ1-1 TRBV10-3 AISRQANGEAF
TRBJ2-4 TRBV6-1 ASSEQLAIGAKNIQY
TRBJ1-2 TRBV20-1 SAPDRNNYGYT
TRBJ1-2 TRBV5-1 ASSLGQGVYGYT
TRBJ2-3 TRBV21-1 ASSKGTQHRPDTQY
TRBJ1-5 TRBV6-6 ASRPPEQPQH
TRBJ2-7 TRBV7-9 ASSYGLAREQY
TRBJ2-2 TRBV12-3/TRBV12-4 ASSLARILGKTGELF
TRBJ2-5 TRBV29-1 SVGPGSEETQY
TRBJ2-3 TRBV7-2 ASSFIDTQY
TRBJ2-3 TRBV25-1 ASSEWGSSTDTQY
TRBJ1-1 TRBV3-1 ASSRWTGLNTEAF
TRBJ2-4 TRBV27 ASSLTLLAKNIQY
TRBJ2-5 TRBV7-9 ASSLGTLDGGTQY
TRBJ2-5 TRBV7-9 ASSLRARGQETQY
TRBJ2-7 TRBV3-1 ASSQGQKGVEQY
TRBJ2-2 TRBV12-3/TRBV12-4 ASSLGGGNTGELF
TRBJ1-4 TRBV29-1 SAGTGTGNEKLF
TRBJ2-6 TRBV5-1 ASSPRQSSGANVLT
TRBJ2-7 TRBV3-1 ASSRGQVVMEQY
TRBJ2-7 TRBV20-1 SAPKSSYEQY
TRBJ2-1 TRBV3-1 ASSQEVLATYNEQF
TRBJ2-3 TRBV27 ASSMTGTGTDTQY
TRBJ2-1 TRBV20-1 GAQEASSYNEQF
NA TRBV20-1 SASEPTLREQY
TRBJ2-2 TRBV7-8 ASSFLAGPTNTGELF
TRBJ1-1 TRBV20-1 SARDGATNTEAF
TRBJ1-1 TRBV20-1 SAREQRNTEAF
TRBJ2-1 TRBV7-9 ASSFTGTGNEQF
TRBJ2-3 TRBV20-1 SARDSRDTDTQY
TRBJ2-1 TRBV9 ASSVGIGPNNEQF
TRBJ2-2 TRBV9 AGSVVRTGELF
TRBJ1-6 TRBV12-3/TRBV12-4 ASSLGNRGAYNSPLH
NA TRBV27 ASSAQGVSVEQY
TRBJ2-2 TRBV29-1 SVVGGLPTGELF
TRBJ2-7 TRBV5-1 ASSLGTTTSYEQY
TRBJ2-7 TRBV27 ASSLRGASSGSYEQY